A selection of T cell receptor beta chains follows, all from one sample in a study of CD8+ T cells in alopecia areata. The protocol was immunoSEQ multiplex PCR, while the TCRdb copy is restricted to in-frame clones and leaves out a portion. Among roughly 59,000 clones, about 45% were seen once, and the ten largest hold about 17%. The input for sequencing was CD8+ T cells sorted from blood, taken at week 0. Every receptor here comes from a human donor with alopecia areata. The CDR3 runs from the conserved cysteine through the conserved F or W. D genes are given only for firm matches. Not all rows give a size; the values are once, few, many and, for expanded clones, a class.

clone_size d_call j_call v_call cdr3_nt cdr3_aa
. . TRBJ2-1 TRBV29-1 TGCAGCGTTGATACCCCGTACAATGAGCAGTTCTTC CSVDTPYNEQFF
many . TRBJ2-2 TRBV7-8 TGTGCCAGCAGCTTAGTGCAGACCGGGGAGCTGTTTTTT CASSLVQTGELFF
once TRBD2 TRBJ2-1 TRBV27 TGTGCCAGCAGTGCCCGGGTAGCGGGGTATGAGCAGTTCTTC CASSARVAGYEQFF
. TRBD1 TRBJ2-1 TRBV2 TGTGCCAGCCTCACGACAGGGATAGGAAAATCCTACAATGAGCAGTTCTTC CASLTTGIGKSYNEQFF
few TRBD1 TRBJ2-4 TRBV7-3 TGTGCCAGCAGCTCCGGTCGAGGGACAGGGACGAAGAAAAACATTCAGTACTTC CASSSGRGTGTKKNIQYF
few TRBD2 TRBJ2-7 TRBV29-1 TGCAGCGTTGGGACTAGCGGTGGGTACGAGCAGTACTTC CSVGTSGGYEQYF
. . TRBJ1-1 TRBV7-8 TGTGCCAGCAGCACCTACCGGGACAAGCCTGAAGCTTTCTTT CASSTYRDKPEAFF
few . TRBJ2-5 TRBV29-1 TGCAGCGTCATAGATTTGGACGATGTCGGGGACCAAGAGACCCAGTACTTC CSVIDLDDVGDQETQYF
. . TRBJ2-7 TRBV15 TGTGCCACCAGCAGACGACAGACACACTCCTACGAGCAGTACTTC CATSRRQTHSYEQYF
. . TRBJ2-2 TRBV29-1 TGCAGCGTTGAAGATACGGCCAGCGGCACCGGGGAGCTGTTTTTT CSVEDTASGTGELFF
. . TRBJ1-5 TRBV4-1 TGCGCCAGCAGCCAAGACGGCAGTAGCAATCAGCCCCAGCATTTT CASSQDGSSNQPQHF
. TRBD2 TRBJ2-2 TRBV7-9 TGTGCCAGCAGCCCACCCAGCGGGGAGAACACCGGGGAGCTGTTTTTT CASSPPSGENTGELFF
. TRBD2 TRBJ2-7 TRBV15 TGTGCCACCAGCACACAGCTGACTAGCGGTACCTACGAGCAGTACTTC CATSTQLTSGTYEQYF
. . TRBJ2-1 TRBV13 TGTGCCAGCAGTCCCGAGCAGAGGGGAAATGAGCAGTTCTTC CASSPEQRGNEQFF
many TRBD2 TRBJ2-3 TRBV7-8 TGTGCCAGCACCTTAGCGGGTCCGGTCACAGATACGCAGTATTTT CASTLAGPVTDTQYF
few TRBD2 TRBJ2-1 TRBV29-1 TGCAGCGTTGAAGAGACTAGCGGGGATTACAATGAGCAGTTCTTC CSVEETSGDYNEQFF
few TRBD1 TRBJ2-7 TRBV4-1 TGCGCCAGCAGCCAAGTCCGGGACAGCTCCTACGAGCAGTACTTC CASSQVRDSSYEQYF
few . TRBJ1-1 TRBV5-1 TGCGCCAGCAGCTCGGGAGGGACTGAAGCTTTCTTT CASSSGGTEAFF
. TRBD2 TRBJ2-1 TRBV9 TGTGCCAGCAGCCCACCAGGGAGGGGTTACAATGAGCAGTTCTTC CASSPPGRGYNEQFF
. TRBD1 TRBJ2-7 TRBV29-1 TGCAGCGTTGGGGGCGGACAGGCGTACGAGCAGTACTTC CSVGGGQAYEQYF
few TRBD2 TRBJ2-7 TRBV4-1 TGCGCCAGCAGCCCCGGACTAGCGGGAGGTTTCGAGCAGTACTTC CASSPGLAGGFEQYF
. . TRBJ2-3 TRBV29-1 TGCAGCGTCCCCGGGACCGCTCGGGATACGCAGTATTTT CSVPGTARDTQYF
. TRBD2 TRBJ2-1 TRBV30 TGTGCCTGGAAAGAACTAGCGGGAGTCAATGAGCAGTTCTTC CAWKELAGVNEQFF
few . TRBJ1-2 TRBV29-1 TGCAGCGTTCTTGGTGGGGTCAACTATGGCTACACCTTC CSVLGGVNYGYTF
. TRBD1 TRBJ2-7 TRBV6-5 TGTGCCAGCAGTCGGACAGGGGGCCAGGACGAGCAGTACTTC CASSRTGGQDEQYF
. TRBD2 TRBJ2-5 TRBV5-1 TGCGCCAGCAGCCCCCCCGAAGGACTAGCGGTACAAGAGACCCAGTACTTC CASSPPEGLAVQETQYF
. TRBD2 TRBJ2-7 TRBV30 TGTGCCTGGAGTGCGGGACTAGCTTCCTACGAGCAGTACTTC CAWSAGLASYEQYF
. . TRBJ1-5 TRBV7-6 TGTGCCAGCAGCTTAGGCCCAGGGGTCGATCAGCCCCAGCATTTT CASSLGPGVDQPQHF
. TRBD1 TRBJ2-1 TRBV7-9 TGTGCCAGCACCAGGGGGTCCTACAATGAGCAGTTCTTC CASTRGSYNEQFF
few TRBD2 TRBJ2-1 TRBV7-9 TGTGCCAGCAGCCTAGCGGGCAGATTGGATGAGCAGTTCTTC CASSLAGRLDEQFF
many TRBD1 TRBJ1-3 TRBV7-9 TGTGCCAGCAGCTTCTTCAGGACAGGCTCTGGAAACACCATATATTTT CASSFFRTGSGNTIYF
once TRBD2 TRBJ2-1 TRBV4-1 TGCGCCAGCAGCCAAGGGTCCCTAGCGGAACACAATGAGCAGTTCTTC CASSQGSLAEHNEQFF
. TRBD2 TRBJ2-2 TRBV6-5 TGTGCCAGCAGTCCGGGACTAGCCACCGGGGAGCTGTTTTTT CASSPGLATGELFF
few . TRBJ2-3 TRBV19 TGTGCCAGTAGTTCTGCTGGCACCTCAGGCGCAGATACGCAGTATTTT CASSSAGTSGADTQYF